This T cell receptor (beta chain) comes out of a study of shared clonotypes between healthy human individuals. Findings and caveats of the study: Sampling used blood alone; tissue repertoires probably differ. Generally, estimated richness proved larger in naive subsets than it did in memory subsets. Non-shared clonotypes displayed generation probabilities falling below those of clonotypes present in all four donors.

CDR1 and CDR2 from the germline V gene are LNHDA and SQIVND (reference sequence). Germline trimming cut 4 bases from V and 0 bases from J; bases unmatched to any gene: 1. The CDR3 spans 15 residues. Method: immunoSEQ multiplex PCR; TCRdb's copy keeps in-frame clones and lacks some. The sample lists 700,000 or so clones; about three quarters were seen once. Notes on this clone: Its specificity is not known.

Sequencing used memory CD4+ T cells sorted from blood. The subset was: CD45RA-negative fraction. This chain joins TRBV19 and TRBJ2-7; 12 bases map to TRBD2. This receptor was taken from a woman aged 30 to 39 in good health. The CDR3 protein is CASSKTSGSSYEQYF. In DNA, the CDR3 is TGTGCCAGTAGTAAGACTAGCGGGAGCTCCTACGAGCAGTACTTC.